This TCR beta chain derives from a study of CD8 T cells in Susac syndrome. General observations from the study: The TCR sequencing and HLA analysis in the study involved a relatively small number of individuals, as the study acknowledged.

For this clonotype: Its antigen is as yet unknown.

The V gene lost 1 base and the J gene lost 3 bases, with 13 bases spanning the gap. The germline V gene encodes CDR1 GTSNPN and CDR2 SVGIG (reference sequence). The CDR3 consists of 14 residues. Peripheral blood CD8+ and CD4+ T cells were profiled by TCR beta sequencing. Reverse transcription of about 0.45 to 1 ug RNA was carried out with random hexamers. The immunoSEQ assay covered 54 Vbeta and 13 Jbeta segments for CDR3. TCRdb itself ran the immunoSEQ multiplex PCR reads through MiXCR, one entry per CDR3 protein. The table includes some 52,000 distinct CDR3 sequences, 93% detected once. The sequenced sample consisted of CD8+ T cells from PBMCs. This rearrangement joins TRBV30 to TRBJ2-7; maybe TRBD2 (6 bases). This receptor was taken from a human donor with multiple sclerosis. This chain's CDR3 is CAWSGPAGYYEQYF. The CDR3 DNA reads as TGTGCCTGGAGTGGTCCCGCGGGGTACTACGAGCAGTACTTC.